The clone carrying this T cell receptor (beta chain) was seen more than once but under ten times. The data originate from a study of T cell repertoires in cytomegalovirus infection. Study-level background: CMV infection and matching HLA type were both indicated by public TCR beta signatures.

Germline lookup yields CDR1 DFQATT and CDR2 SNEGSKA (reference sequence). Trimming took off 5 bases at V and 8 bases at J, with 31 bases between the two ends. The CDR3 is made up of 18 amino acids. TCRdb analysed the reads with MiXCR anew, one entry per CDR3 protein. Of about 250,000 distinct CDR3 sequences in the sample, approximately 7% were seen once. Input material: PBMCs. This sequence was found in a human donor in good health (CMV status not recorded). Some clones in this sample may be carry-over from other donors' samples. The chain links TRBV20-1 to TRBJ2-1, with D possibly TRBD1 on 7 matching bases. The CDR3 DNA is TGCAGTGCTTCCCGAGGGGGCCGGGGAGGCCCACTATACGATGAGCAGTTCTTC. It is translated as CSASRGGRGGPLYDEQFF.